Listed below are T cell receptor beta chains from one sample, sequenced in a study of OX40 agonist ivuxolimab in advanced cancers. Clones were read by immunoSEQ multiplex PCR, and TCRdb kept only the in-frame ones, dropping some. The top ten hold less than 25% of the sample, which has tens of thousands of clones, roughly 80% seen once. The material sequenced was CD4+ or CD8+ T cells sorted from blood, taken in a trial of the OX40 agonist ivuxolimab. The source is an adult with an advanced solid tumor such as melanoma, head and neck, liver or kidney cancer. Each CDR3 is given with its conserved first and last residue. The D gene is left open where the match is weak. The size field is filled for only some rows; it gives once, few, many or a size class.

D gene: .; J gene: TRBJ2-5; clone size: .; V gene: TRBV5-4; CDR3 protein: CASSLGSAGETQYF; CDR3 DNA: TGTGCCAGCAGCTTGGGGTCCGCGGGGGAGACCCAGTACTTC
D gene: TRBD1; J gene: TRBJ2-3; clone size: .; V gene: TRBV6-6; CDR3 protein: CASSLGQGTDTQYF; CDR3 DNA: TGTGCCAGCAGCTTAGGACAGGGCACAGATACGCAGTATTTT
D gene: .; J gene: TRBJ2-1; clone size: .; V gene: TRBV6-1; CDR3 protein: CASSPSRGSYNEQFF; CDR3 DNA: TGTGCCAGCAGCCCATCCAGGGGTTCCTACAATGAGCAGTTCTTC
D gene: .; J gene: TRBJ2-6; clone size: .; V gene: TRBV6-1; CDR3 protein: CASSERSGRLSGANVLTF; CDR3 DNA: TGTGCCAGCAGTGAAAGGTCGGGACGACTATCTGGGGCCAACGTCCTGACTTTC
D gene: .; J gene: TRBJ2-1; clone size: .; V gene: TRBV7-3; CDR3 protein: CASSFRYNEQFF; CDR3 DNA: TGTGCCAGCAGCTTCCGGTACAATGAGCAGTTCTTC
D gene: .; J gene: TRBJ2-7; clone size: .; V gene: TRBV19; CDR3 protein: CASSIEVQGPYEQYF; CDR3 DNA: TGTGCCAGTAGTATCGAGGTACAGGGACCCTACGAGCAGTACTTC
D gene: .; J gene: TRBJ2-3; clone size: .; V gene: TRBV7-9; CDR3 protein: CASSPPGSTDTQYF; CDR3 DNA: TGTGCCAGCAGCCCTCCGGGAAGCACAGATACGCAGTATTTT
D gene: .; J gene: TRBJ1-1; clone size: .; V gene: TRBV7-6; CDR3 protein: CASSLDLGQKAFF; CDR3 DNA: TGTGCCAGCAGCTTAGATTTGGGGCAGAAAGCTTTCTTT
D gene: TRBD2; J gene: TRBJ2-3; clone size: .; V gene: TRBV11-1; CDR3 protein: CASSLTGGPRTDTQYF; CDR3 DNA: TGTGCCAGCAGCTTAACGGGGGGACCGCGCACAGATACGCAGTATTTT
D gene: .; J gene: TRBJ1-5; clone size: .; V gene: TRBV10-3; CDR3 protein: CASTGGLRQPQHF; CDR3 DNA: TGTGCCTCCACCGGGGGTCTTCGTCAGCCCCAGCATTTT
D gene: .; J gene: TRBJ1-6; clone size: .; V gene: TRBV5-1; CDR3 protein: CASSSRGNNSPLHF; CDR3 DNA: TGCGCCAGCAGCTCCAGAGGAAATAATTCACCCCTCCACTTT
D gene: .; J gene: TRBJ2-3; clone size: .; V gene: TRBV6-1; CDR3 protein: CASSESRTGDTQYF; CDR3 DNA: TGTGCCAGCAGTGAATCCAGGACGGGGGATACGCAGTATTTT
D gene: .; J gene: TRBJ1-6; clone size: few; V gene: TRBV10-1; CDR3 protein: CASSESGGQRDNSPLHF; CDR3 DNA: TGCGCCAGCAGTGAAAGTGGGGGTCAAAGGGATAATTCACCCCTCCACTTT
D gene: .; J gene: TRBJ2-3; clone size: .; V gene: TRBV30; CDR3 protein: CAWSVRERDTQYF; CDR3 DNA: TGTGCCTGGAGTGTACGGGAGAGAGATACGCAGTATTTT
D gene: .; J gene: TRBJ1-2; clone size: .; V gene: TRBV29-1; CDR3 protein: CSVDREGPSTGGYTF; CDR3 DNA: TGCAGCGTTGATAGGGAGGGCCCCTCGACGGGCGGCTACACCTTC
D gene: .; J gene: TRBJ1-1; clone size: .; V gene: TRBV6-5; CDR3 protein: CASSKTENTEAFF; CDR3 DNA: TGTGCCAGCAGTAAGACAGAGAACACTGAAGCTTTCTTT
D gene: TRBD1; J gene: TRBJ2-7; clone size: .; V gene: TRBV2; CDR3 protein: CASTGTGGYEQYF; CDR3 DNA: TGTGCCAGTACCGGGACAGGGGGCTACGAGCAGTACTTC
D gene: .; J gene: TRBJ2-7; clone size: .; V gene: TRBV30; CDR3 protein: CAWSVEVEGEQYF; CDR3 DNA: TGTGCCTGGAGTGTTGAGGTGGAAGGCGAGCAGTACTTC
D gene: .; J gene: TRBJ1-1; clone size: .; V gene: TRBV6-5; CDR3 protein: CASLRSPNTEAFF; CDR3 DNA: TGTGCCAGCCTCAGGTCTCCGAACACTGAAGCTTTCTTT
D gene: .; J gene: TRBJ2-7; clone size: .; V gene: TRBV2; CDR3 protein: CASSDGVTGQYYEQYF; CDR3 DNA: TGTGCCAGCAGTGATGGGGTTACAGGACAGTACTACGAACAGTACTTC
D gene: .; J gene: TRBJ2-1; clone size: .; V gene: TRBV28; CDR3 protein: CASSKVPPGYEQFF; CDR3 DNA: TGTGCCAGCAGTAAGGTACCCCCGGGCTATGAGCAGTTCTTC
D gene: TRBD1; J gene: TRBJ1-1; clone size: medium-sized; V gene: TRBV5-1; CDR3 protein: CASSLGQGYTEAFF; CDR3 DNA: TGCGCCAGCAGCTTGGGACAGGGGTACACTGAAGCTTTCTTT
D gene: .; J gene: TRBJ2-1; clone size: .; V gene: TRBV6-5; CDR3 protein: CASSTHNEQFF; CDR3 DNA: TGTGCCAGCAGTACTCACAATGAGCAGTTCTTC
D gene: .; J gene: TRBJ2-7; clone size: .; V gene: TRBV4-1; CDR3 protein: CASSQDRSRGGPTYEQYF; CDR3 DNA: TGCGCCAGCAGCCAAGACCGTAGCAGGGGGGGGCCGACATACGAGCAGTACTTC
D gene: .; J gene: TRBJ2-3; clone size: .; V gene: TRBV4-2; CDR3 protein: CASSQDFGPATDTQYF; CDR3 DNA: TGTGCCAGCAGCCAAGATTTCGGTCCGGCAACAGATACGCAGTATTTT
D gene: TRBD1; J gene: TRBJ2-7; clone size: .; V gene: TRBV6-5; CDR3 protein: CASRDRSYEQYF; CDR3 DNA: TGTGCCAGTCGGGACAGGTCCTACGAGCAGTACTTC
D gene: .; J gene: TRBJ2-2; clone size: .; V gene: TRBV19; CDR3 protein: CASSIGGGASTGELFF; CDR3 DNA: TGTGCCAGTAGTATTGGAGGGGGCGCGAGTACCGGGGAGCTGTTTTTT
D gene: .; J gene: TRBJ2-1; clone size: .; V gene: TRBV6-5; CDR3 protein: CASSYLTRNEQFF; CDR3 DNA: TGTGCCAGCAGTTACCTTACTAGGAATGAGCAGTTCTTC